This passage covers 27 T cell receptor beta chains from one sample sequenced in a study of shared T cell receptors in the human thymus. The assay was immunoSEQ multiplex PCR, and TCRdb's table has in-frame clones only and misses some. The sample yields hundreds of thousands of clones, over 75% seen once. This sample was shared with a second study, whose subject was human thymus T cells.

The sample consisted of thymocytes. The source of these receptors is a boy in the first two years of life with a congenital heart defect.

V usage is TRBV30 and J usage is TRBJ2-2; D might be TRBD1 (6 bases). The germline gives CDR1 GTSNPN, CDR2 SVGIG (reference sequence). The CDR3 totals 12 residues. The ends were cut back, 2 bases at V and 8 bases at J, with 9 bases in the middle. CDR3 amino acids: CAWSLGAGELFF. The CDR3 coding sequence is TGTGCCTGGAGTTTGGGGGCTGGGGAGCTGTTTTTT.

The chain combines TRBV7-7 with TRBJ2-5; TRBD1 matches 9 bases. The length of the CDR3 is 13 residues. The V and J ends lost 9 bases and 4 bases, in that order; junction bases with no gene match: 6. The germline CDR1 and CDR2 sequences are SSHAT and FNYEAQ (reference sequence). In nucleotides, the CDR3 is TGTGCCAGGGGACAGGGTGGGGGAGAGACCCAGTACTTC. Translated, it gives CARGQGGGETQYF.

This clone occurred once. The chain links TRBV4-2 to TRBJ2-1; 7 nucleotides agree with TRBD2. Trimming took 0 bases from V and 3 from J; bases not matched to a gene: 5. The germline gives CDR1 LGHNA, CDR2 YNFKEQ. The CDR3 is made up of 16 amino acids. The CDR3 here is CASSQDWTRIYNEQFF. The CDR3, as DNA: TGTGCCAGCAGCCAAGACTGGACTAGGATCTACAATGAGCAGTTCTTC.

This chain uses TRBV19 with TRBJ1-4, with D tentatively TRBD1 (6 bases). CDR1 is LNHDA and CDR2 is SQIVND in the germline V gene (reference sequence). CDR3 length: 18 amino acids. V dropped 3 bases and J dropped 3 bases, with 20 bases sitting between them. This CDR3 reads CASSMRWQGRRANEKLFF. DNA for the CDR3: TGTGCCAGTAGTATGAGGTGGCAGGGGCGAAGGGCTAATGAAAAACTGTTTTTT.

The chain joins TRBV7-9 to TRBJ1-2; 8 bases line up with TRBD1. CDR3 length: 13 residues. CDR1 and CDR2 from the germline V gene are SEHNR and FQNEAQ (reference sequence). After removal of 4 bases from V and 8 bases from J, the junction contained 6 bases not matched to a gene. As DNA, the CDR3 is TGTGCCAGCAGCTCAGGGGGCGCGACGGGCTACACCTTC. This translates into CASSSGGATGYTF.

The chain is built from TRBV27 and TRBJ2-7; TRBD1 matches 9 bases. With V trimmed by 6 bases and J by 5 bases, 11 bases remained unmatched. This CDR3 region has 15 residues. Germline V gene lookup returns CDR1 MNHEY and CDR2 SMNVEV (reference sequence). The CDR3 coding sequence is TGTGCCAGCAGCTCCCCCGGGACAGGGATGGACGAGCAGTACTTC. Protein sequence: CASSSPGTGMDEQYF.

The V and J genes are TRBV28 and TRBJ2-7; maybe TRBD2 (6 bases). Germline loops: CDR1 MDHEN, CDR2 SYDVKM. Trimming took off 5 bases at V and 2 bases at J, with 28 bases between the two ends. CDR3 length: 19 amino acids. CDR3 nucleotide sequence: TGTGCCAGCAGTCCCTCTCCGTTGGGACTCTCGAAGGGTCCCTACGAGCAGTACTTC. This translates into CASSPSPLGLSKGPYEQYF.

This clone was recorded only once. The DNA of the CDR3 is TGTGCCACCACACCCGAGACAGAGGATGAAAAACTGTTTTTT. This encodes CATTPETEDEKLFF. This chain links TRBV15 with TRBJ1-4, with D possibly TRBD1 on 5 matching bases. The V gene lost 7 bases and the J gene lost 6 bases, with 15 bases spanning the gap. From germline, CDR1 is LNHNV and CDR2 YYDKDF (reference sequence). The CDR3 extends over 14 amino acids.

V and J are TRBV4-3 and TRBJ2-6; 10 bases agree with TRBD1. V dropped 1 base and J dropped 0; count of bases not matched to a gene: 6. Germline lookup yields CDR1 LGHNA and CDR2 YSLEER. The CDR3 loop spans 19 amino acids. The CDR3 loop reads CASSQAGQGSLSGANVLTF. The CDR3 DNA reads as TGCGCCAGCAGCCAAGCGGGACAGGGGTCCCTCTCTGGGGCCAACGTCCTGACTTTC.

The gene calls are TRBV7-6 and TRBJ2-7, with a tentative D call TRBD2 (5 bases). V was trimmed by 5 bases and J by 0 bases, leaving 11 bases between them. The CDR3 extends over 14 amino acids. Germline CDR1 SGHVS, CDR2 FNYEAQ. CDR3 loop: CASSPRDTSYEQYF. CDR3 DNA sequence: TGTGCCAGCAGCCCCCGGGATACCTCCTACGAGCAGTACTTC.

The chain links TRBV15 to TRBJ2-3, with a tentative D call TRBD2 (7 bases). Germline CDR1 is LNHNV and CDR2 is YYDKDF (reference sequence). CDR3 length: 17 residues. V lost 2 bases, J lost 4 bases, and 19 bases lay in between. CDR3 in amino acids: CATSRQGPGRSADTQYF. The CDR3 region has the DNA TGTGCCACCAGCAGACAGGGGCCCGGGAGGTCAGCAGATACGCAGTATTTT.

This chain connects TRBV29-1 to TRBJ1-3; tentatively, D is TRBD1 (6 bases). The CDR3 length is 13 residues. Germline V gene sequence: CDR1 SQVTM, CDR2 ANQGSEA. The V gene lost 6 bases and the J gene lost 4 bases, with 13 bases spanning the gap. The chain's CDR3 is CSVVQGNGNTIYF. DNA for the CDR3: TGCAGCGTAGTCCAGGGGAACGGAAACACCATATATTTT.

The V gene is TRBV14, the J gene TRBJ2-3; 9 nucleotides match TRBD2. The CDR3 spans 19 residues. Germline V gives CDR1 SGHDN, CDR2 FVKESK. With V trimmed by 0 bases and J by 0 bases, 10 bases remained unmatched. CDR3 in amino acids: CASSQDPPTSGASTDTQYF. The CDR3 coding sequence is TGTGCCAGCAGCCAAGACCCCCCGACTAGCGGTGCTAGCACAGATACGCAGTATTTT.

This chain uses TRBV5-6 with TRBJ2-7, with a possible D match to TRBD1 (5 bases). Trimming pared 4 bases from V and 3 bases from J, leaving 17 bases between. The germline V gene has CDR1 SGHDT and CDR2 YYEEEE. The CDR3 totals 15 residues. The CDR3 DNA sequence: TGTGCCAGCAGCACACAGGTATCTCTCCACTACGAGCAGTACTTC. Translated, it gives CASSTQVSLHYEQYF.

The rearrangement joins TRBV29-1 to TRBJ2-7; 9 bases are a match to TRBD1. The CDR3 is made up of 13 amino acids. Germline CDR1 SQVTM, CDR2 ANQGSEA. Losses at the gene ends were 0 bases for V and 6 bases for J; bases not matched to a gene: 3. DNA for the CDR3: TGCAGCGTTGAAGATCGGGACAGGGTCGAGCAGTACTTC. Its translation is CSVEDRDRVEQYF.

V and J are TRBV4-3 and TRBJ2-7, with D hard to call. Germline CDR1 and CDR2: LGHNA and YSLEER. The CDR3 sequence is 12 residues long. The germline V and J ends were trimmed by 3 bases and 5 bases, with 8 bases remaining between them. The CDR3: CASSHPPNEQYF. The CDR3 DNA reads as TGCGCCAGCAGCCACCCCCCTAACGAGCAGTACTTC.

The chain joins TRBV7-2 to TRBJ1-5; the match to TRBD1 covers 7 bases. The CDR3 has 13 residues. After removal of 5 bases from V and 7 bases from J, the junction contained 5 bases not matched to a gene. Germline CDR1 is SGHTA and CDR2 is FQGNSA. CDR3 protein: CASSIGTEQPQHF. CDR3 bases: TGTGCCAGCAGCATTGGGACAGAACAGCCCCAGCATTTT.

V usage is TRBV9 and J usage is TRBJ1-4, with no clear D. The CDR3 has 14 amino acids. V lost 4 bases and J 8 bases, leaving 15 bases between the germline ends. Germline CDR1 reads SGDLS; CDR2 reads YYNGEE. CDR3 in DNA: TGTGCCAGCAGCCCGGCTGGGAGGAGGGAAAAACTGTTTTTT. As protein: CASSPAGRREKLFF.

This clone was counted a single time. V gene TRBV19 combines with J gene TRBJ2-3; TRBD2 matches at 12 bases. Germline CDR1 LNHDA, CDR2 SQIVND (reference sequence). V trimming: 7 bases; J trimming: 5 bases; junction bases outside the gene matches: 7. The CDR3 covers 15 residues. In DNA form, the CDR3 reads TGTGCCAGTACCCTGACTAGCGGGAGCGGAGATACGCAGTATTTT. It codes for CASTLTSGSGDTQYF.

The chain combines TRBV5-1 with TRBJ2-1; 11 bases are shared with TRBD2. J gave up 9 bases and V 0 bases, and 11 bases lay outside the gene matches. The CDR3 spans 17 residues. Germline loops: CDR1 SGHRS, CDR2 YFSETQ. The CDR3 sequence: CASSLDRTSGPTGEQFF. The CDR3 DNA reads as TGCGCCAGCAGCTTGGATAGGACTAGCGGGCCCACAGGTGAGCAGTTCTTC.

The chain has TRBV5-1 and TRBJ2-3; 8 nucleotides match TRBD2. CDR1 SGHRS and CDR2 YFSETQ come from the germline V gene. This CDR3 is built from 15 residues. The V gene end was trimmed by 1 base and the J gene end by 7 bases; junction bases not matched to a gene: 8. CDR3 region: CASSLSGTRGNTQYF. The CDR3 DNA reads as TGCGCCAGCAGCTTGTCCGGGACTAGAGGGAATACGCAGTATTTT.

This chain links TRBV11-3 with TRBJ2-5; 7 nucleotides agree with TRBD2. The V gene end was trimmed by 5 bases and the J gene end by 5 bases; junction bases not matched to a gene: 5. The CDR3 has 13 amino acids. CDR1 SGHNT and CDR2 YENEEA come from the germline V gene. This CDR3 is CASSREANETQYF. In DNA form, the CDR3 reads TGTGCCAGCAGCCGGGAGGCTAACGAGACCCAGTACTTC.

The chain combines TRBV29-1 with TRBJ2-1, with D possibly TRBD1 on 5 matching bases. Between the trimmed V and J ends, which lost 3 bases and 9 bases, there was a span of 18 bases. This CDR3 is 14 amino acids long. Germline assignment: CDR1 SQVTM and CDR2 ANQGSEA. The CDR3 sequence is CSVDGRVRGTEQFF. CDR3 DNA sequence: TGCAGCGTTGACGGCAGGGTTAGAGGTACTGAGCAGTTCTTC.

The chain employs TRBV10-3 and TRBJ2-1; perhaps TRBD1 as D (6 bases). The length of the CDR3 is 16 residues. The V gene lost 4 bases and the J gene lost 1 base, with 14 bases spanning the gap. Germline V gene lookup returns CDR1 ENHRY and CDR2 SYGVKD. The CDR3 DNA is TGTGCCATCAGTGTGTCGCAGGGGCCGTCCTACAATGAGCAGTTCTTC. This gives the protein CAISVSQGPSYNEQFF.

The rearrangement uses TRBV27 and TRBJ1-4; D gene ambiguous. CDR3 size: 15 residues. V was trimmed by 4 bases and J by 2 bases, leaving 11 bases between them. The germline CDR1 and CDR2 sequences are MNHEY and SMNVEV (reference sequence). The CDR3 here is CASSSPRDTNEKLFF. As DNA, the CDR3 is TGTGCCAGCAGTTCCCCAAGAGATACTAATGAAAAACTGTTTTTT.

The chain recombines TRBV6-5 with TRBJ1-5; tentatively, D is TRBD1 (6 bases). Trimming pared 6 bases from V and 4 bases from J, leaving 10 bases between. This CDR3 region has 13 residues. Germline V CDR1 and CDR2: MNHEY, SVGAGI. As DNA, the CDR3 is TGTGCCAGCAGGCCTCAGGGGAATCAGCCCCAGCATTTT. Protein: CASRPQGNQPQHF.

This chain links TRBV7-9 with TRBJ1-2; D is ambiguous. The V and J ends lost 5 bases and 0 bases respectively, with 16 bases between them. The CDR3 is 16 residues long. The V gene's germline CDR1 is SEHNR and CDR2 FQNEAQ (reference sequence). The CDR3 loop is CASSLPNPGANYGYTF. For the CDR3, the DNA is TGTGCCAGCAGCCTGCCGAACCCCGGGGCTAACTATGGCTACACCTTC.